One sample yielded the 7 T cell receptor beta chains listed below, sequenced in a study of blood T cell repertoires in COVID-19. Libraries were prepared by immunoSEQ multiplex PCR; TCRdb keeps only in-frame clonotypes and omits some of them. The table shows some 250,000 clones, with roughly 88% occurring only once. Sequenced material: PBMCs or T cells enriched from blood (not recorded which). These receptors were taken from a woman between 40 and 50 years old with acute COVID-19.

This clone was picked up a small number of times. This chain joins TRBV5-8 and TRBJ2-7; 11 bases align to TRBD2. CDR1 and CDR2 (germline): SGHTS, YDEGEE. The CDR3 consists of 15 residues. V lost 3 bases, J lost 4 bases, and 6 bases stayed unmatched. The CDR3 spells CASSSRLAGLYEQYF. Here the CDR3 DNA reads TGTGCCAGCAGCTCCCGACTAGCGGGGCTATACGAGCAGTACTTC.

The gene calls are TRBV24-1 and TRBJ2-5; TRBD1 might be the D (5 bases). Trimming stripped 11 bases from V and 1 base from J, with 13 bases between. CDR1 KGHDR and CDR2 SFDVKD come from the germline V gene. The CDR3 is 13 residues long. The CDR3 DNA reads TGTGCCAGCTCAGACAGAATCCAAGAGACCCAGTACTTC. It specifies CASSDRIQETQYF.

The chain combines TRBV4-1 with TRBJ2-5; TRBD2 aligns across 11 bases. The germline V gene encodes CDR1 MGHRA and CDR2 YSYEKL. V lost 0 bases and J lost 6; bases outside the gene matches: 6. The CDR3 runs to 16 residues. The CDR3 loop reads CASSQDLAGGQKTQYF. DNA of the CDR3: TGCGCCAGCAGCCAAGATTTAGCGGGGGGGCAAAAGACCCAGTACTTC.

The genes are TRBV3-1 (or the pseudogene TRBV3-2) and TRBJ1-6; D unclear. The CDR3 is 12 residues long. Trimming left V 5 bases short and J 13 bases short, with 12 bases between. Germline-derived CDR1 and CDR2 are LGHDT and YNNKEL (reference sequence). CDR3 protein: CASSYIGAPLHF. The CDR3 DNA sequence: TGTGCCAGCAGCTACATTGGAGCGCCCCTCCACTTT.

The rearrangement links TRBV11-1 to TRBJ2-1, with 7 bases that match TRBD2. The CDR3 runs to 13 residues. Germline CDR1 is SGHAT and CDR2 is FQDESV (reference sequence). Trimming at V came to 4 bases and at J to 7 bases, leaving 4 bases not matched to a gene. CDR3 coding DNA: TGTGCCAGCAGCTCTTGGGGGGGGAATGAGCAGTTCTTC. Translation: CASSSWGGNEQFF.

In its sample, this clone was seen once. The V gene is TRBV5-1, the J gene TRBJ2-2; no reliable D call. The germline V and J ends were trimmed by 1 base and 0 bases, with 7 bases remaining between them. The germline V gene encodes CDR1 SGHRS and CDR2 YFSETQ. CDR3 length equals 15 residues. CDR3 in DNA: TGCGCCAGCAGCTTGTCGCAGTCGAACACCGGGGAGCTGTTTTTT. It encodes CASSLSQSNTGELFF.

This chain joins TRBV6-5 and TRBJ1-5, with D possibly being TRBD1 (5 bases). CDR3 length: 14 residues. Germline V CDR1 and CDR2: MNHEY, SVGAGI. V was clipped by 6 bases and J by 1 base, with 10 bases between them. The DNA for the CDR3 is TGTGCCAGCAGGGGGGGTATGAGCAATCAGCCCCAGCATTTT. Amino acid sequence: CASRGGMSNQPQHF.